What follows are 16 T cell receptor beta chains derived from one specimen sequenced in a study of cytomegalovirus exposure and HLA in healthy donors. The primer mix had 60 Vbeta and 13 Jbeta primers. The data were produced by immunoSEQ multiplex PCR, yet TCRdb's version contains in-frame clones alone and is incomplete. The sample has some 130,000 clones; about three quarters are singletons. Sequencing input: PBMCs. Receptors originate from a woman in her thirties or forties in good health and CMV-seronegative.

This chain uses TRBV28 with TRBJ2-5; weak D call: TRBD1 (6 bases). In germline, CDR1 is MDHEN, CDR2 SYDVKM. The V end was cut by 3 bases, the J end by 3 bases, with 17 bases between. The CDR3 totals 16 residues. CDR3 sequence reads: CASSFWAYGDKETQYF. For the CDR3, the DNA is TGTGCCAGCAGTTTTTGGGCCTACGGGGACAAAGAGACCCAGTACTTC.

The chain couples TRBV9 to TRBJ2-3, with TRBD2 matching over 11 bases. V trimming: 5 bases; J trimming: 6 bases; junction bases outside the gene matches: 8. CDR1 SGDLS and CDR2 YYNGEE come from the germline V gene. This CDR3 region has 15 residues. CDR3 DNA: TGTGCCAGCAGTCTTAGCGGGAGGGGAGCGGATACGCAGTATTTT. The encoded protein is CASSLSGRGADTQYF.

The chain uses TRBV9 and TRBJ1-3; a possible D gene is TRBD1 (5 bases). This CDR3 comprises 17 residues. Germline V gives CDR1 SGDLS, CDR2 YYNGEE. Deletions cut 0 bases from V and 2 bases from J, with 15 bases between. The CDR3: CASSVGGQLHTGNTIYF. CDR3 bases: TGTGCCAGCAGCGTAGGTGGACAACTCCATACTGGAAACACCATATATTTT.

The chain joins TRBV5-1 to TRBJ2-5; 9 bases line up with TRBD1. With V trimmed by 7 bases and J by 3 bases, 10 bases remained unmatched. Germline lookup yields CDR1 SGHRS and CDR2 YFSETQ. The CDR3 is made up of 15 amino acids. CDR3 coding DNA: TGCGCCAGCCGCGGACAGGGGCAGGACAAAGAGACCCAGTACTTC. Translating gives CASRGQGQDKETQYF.

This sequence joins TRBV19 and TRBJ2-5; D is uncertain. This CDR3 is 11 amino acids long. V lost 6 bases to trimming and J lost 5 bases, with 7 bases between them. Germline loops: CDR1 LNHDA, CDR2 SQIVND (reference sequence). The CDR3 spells CASSLFETQYF. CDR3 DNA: TGTGCCAGTAGCTTATTTGAGACCCAGTACTTC.

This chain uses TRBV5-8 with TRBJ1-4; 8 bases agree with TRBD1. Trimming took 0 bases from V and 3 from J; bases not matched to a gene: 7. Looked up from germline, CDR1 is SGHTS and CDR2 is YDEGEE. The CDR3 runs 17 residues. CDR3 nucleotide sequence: TGTGCCAGCAGCTTGGCCCTTCAGGGGGCGGCTAATGAAAAACTGTTTTTT. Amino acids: CASSLALQGAANEKLFF. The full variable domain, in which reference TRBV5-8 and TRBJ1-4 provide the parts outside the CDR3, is EAGVTQSPTHLIKTRGQQATLRCSPISGHTSVYWYQQALGLGLQFLLWYDEGEERNRGNFPPRFSGRQFPNYSSELNVNALELEDSALYLCASSLALQGAANEKLFFGSGTQLSVL.

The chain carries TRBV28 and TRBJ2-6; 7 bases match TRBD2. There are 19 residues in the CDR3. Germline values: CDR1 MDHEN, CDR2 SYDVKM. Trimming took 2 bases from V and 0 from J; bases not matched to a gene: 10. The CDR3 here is CASSLPTGRVISGANVLTF. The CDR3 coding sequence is TGTGCCAGCAGTTTACCCACGGGGAGGGTGATCTCTGGGGCCAACGTCCTGACTTTC.

CDR3 amino acids: CAIRELLAESTDTQYF. The CDR3 region has the DNA TGTGCCATCAGGGAACTACTAGCGGAAAGCACAGATACGCAGTATTTT. The chain has TRBV10-3 and TRBJ2-3; 8 bases align to TRBD2. Germline CDR1 and CDR2: ENHRY and SYGVKD. The CDR3 loop spans 16 amino acids. Unmatched junction bases numbered 8, after V lost 6 bases and J lost 0 bases.

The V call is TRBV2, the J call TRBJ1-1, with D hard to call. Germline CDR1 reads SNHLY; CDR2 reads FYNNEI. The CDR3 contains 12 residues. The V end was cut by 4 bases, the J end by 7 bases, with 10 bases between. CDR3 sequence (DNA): TGTGCCAGCAGTGCGGTCCCCGGTGAAGCTTTCTTT. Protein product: CASSAVPGEAFF.

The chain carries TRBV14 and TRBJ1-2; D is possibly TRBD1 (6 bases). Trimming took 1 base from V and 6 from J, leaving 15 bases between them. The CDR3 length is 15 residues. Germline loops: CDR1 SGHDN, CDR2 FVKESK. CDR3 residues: CASSQAGAGGHGYTF. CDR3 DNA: TGTGCCAGCAGCCAAGCGGGGGCGGGGGGCCATGGCTACACCTTC. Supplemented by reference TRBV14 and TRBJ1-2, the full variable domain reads EAGVTQFPSHSVIEKGQTVTLRCDPISGHDNLYWYRRVMGKEIKFLLHFVKESKQDESGMPNNRFLAERTGGTYSTLKVQPAELEDSGVYFCASSQAGAGGHGYTFGSGTRLTVV.

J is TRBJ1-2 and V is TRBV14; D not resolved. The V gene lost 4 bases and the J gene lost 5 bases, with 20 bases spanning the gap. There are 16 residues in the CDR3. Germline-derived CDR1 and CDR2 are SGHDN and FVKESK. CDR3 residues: CASSPQANWGEYGYTF. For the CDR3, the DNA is TGTGCCAGCAGCCCCCAAGCGAACTGGGGAGAATATGGCTACACCTTC.

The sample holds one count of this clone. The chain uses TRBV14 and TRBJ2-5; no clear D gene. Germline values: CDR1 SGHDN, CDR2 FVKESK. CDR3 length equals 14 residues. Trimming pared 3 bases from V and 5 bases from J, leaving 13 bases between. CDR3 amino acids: CASSQTYGWETQYF. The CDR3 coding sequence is TGTGCCAGCAGCCAGACTTACGGGTGGGAGACCCAGTACTTC.

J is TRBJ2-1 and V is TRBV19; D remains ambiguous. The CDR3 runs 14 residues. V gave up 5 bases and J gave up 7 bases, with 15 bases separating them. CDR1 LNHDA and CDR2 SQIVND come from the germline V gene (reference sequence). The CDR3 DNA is TGTGCCAGTAGTCCCCCGCCTATTTGGAATGAGCAGTTCTTC. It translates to CASSPPPIWNEQFF.

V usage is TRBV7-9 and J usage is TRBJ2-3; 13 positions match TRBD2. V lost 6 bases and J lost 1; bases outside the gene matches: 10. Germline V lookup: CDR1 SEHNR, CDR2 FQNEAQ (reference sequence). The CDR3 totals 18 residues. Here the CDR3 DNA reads TGTGCCAGCAGTAAACTAGCGGGAGGGCCCCAGGGCACAGATACGCAGTATTTT. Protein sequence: CASSKLAGGPQGTDTQYF.

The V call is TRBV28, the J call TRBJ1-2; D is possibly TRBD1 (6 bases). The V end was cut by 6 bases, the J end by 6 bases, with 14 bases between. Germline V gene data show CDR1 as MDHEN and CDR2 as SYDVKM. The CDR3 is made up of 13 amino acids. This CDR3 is CASRRQGLDGYTF. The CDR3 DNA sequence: TGTGCCAGCAGGCGGCAGGGGCTAGATGGCTACACCTTC.

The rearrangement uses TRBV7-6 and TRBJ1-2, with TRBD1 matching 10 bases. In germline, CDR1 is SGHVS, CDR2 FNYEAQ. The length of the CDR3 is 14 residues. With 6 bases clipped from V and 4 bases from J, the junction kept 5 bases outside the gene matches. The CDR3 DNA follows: TGTGCCAGCAGTCCCGGGACAGGGGCCTATGGCTACACCTTC. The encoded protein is CASSPGTGAYGYTF.